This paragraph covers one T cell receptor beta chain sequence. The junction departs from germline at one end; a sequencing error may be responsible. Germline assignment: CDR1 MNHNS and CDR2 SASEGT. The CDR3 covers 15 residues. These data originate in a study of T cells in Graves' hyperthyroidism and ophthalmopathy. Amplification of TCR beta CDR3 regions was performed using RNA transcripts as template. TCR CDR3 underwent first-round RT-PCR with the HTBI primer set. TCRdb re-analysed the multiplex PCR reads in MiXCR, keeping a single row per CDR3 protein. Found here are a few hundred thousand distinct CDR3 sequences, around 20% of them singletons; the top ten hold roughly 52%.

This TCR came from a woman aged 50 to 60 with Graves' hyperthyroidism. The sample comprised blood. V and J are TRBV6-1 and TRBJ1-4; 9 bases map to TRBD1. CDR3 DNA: TGCGCCAGCAGTGAAGCGGGACAGGGCCTCGAAAAACTGTTTTTT. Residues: CASSEAGQGLEKLFF.